This TCR beta chain was recovered during a study of T cell clusters in autoimmune cytopenias. TRB was amplified by touch-down multiplex PCR, primer pools A and B combined. With the multiplex PCR reads reprocessed, TCRdb shows one record per CDR3 protein and no DNA. Its table records about 3,600 distinct CDR3 sequences. The CDR3 runs to 12 residues. CDR1 is SQVTM and CDR2 is ANQGSEA in the germline V gene. Judged by frequency, this clonotype is medium-sized. Its antigen remains unknown. Each sample's input was about 270 ng genomic DNA, some 34,000 genome equivalents. Study-wide results and limits: Healthy donors had approximately 3.1-fold more exclusive TRB clusters than active autoimmune hepatitis patients.

This clonotype was sampled from a human donor with an autoimmune cytopenia or autoimmune hepatitis (not recorded which). The chain carries TRBV29-1 and TRBJ2-5; TCRdb gives TRBD1 as the D gene, but with no DNA this cannot be confirmed. What was sequenced was peripheral blood. This CDR3 is CSVNNRGETQYF.